Below, one T cell receptor beta chain is given with its context. After removal of 4 bases from V and 4 bases from J, the junction contained 9 bases not matched to a gene. Germline-derived CDR1 and CDR2 are LNHDA and SQIVND (reference sequence). There are 17 residues in the CDR3. These data are taken from a study of blood T cell repertoires in COVID-19. Assay used: immunoSEQ multiplex PCR; TCRdb lists only in-frame clones, some missing. Among roughly 250,000 clones listed, about 88% were seen once. The sequenced material came from PBMCs or T cells enriched from blood (not recorded which). The chain recombines TRBV19 with TRBJ2-5; 13 positions match TRBD2. This TCR came from a woman between 50 and 59 years old who had recovered from COVID-19. The chain's CDR3 is CASSRTSGSARGETQYF. DNA for the CDR3: TGTGCCAGTAGTAGGACTAGCGGGAGCGCAAGGGGAGAGACCCAGTACTTC.